This passage covers 17 T cell receptor beta chains from one sample sequenced in a study of blood T cell repertoires in COVID-19. Clones were read by immunoSEQ multiplex PCR, and TCRdb kept only the in-frame ones, dropping some. This sample carries fewer than 60,000 clones, around nine tenths of them seen once, and the ten largest clones take less than 4%. The sequencing sample was made of peripheral blood. Receptors were obtained from a man in his fifties with acute or convalescent COVID-19.

This rearrangement joins TRBV12-5 to TRBJ2-5, with 10 bases matching TRBD1. The CDR3 covers 16 residues. Germline trimming cut 5 bases from V and 4 bases from J; bases unmatched to any gene: 10. CDR1 and CDR2 (germline): LGHNT, FRNRAP. CDR3 in amino acids: CASGAMSRDRGETQYF. DNA for the CDR3: TGTGCTAGTGGTGCAATGTCCCGGGACAGGGGAGAGACCCAGTACTTC.

This clone came up a few times. This chain links TRBV13 with TRBJ2-6, with 8 nucleotides matching TRBD1. V shed 1 base, J shed 4 bases, and the junction held 9 bases outside the gene matches. The CDR3 sequence is 18 residues long. The germline CDR1 and CDR2 sequences are PRHDT and FYEKMQ (reference sequence). The CDR3 nucleotides are TGTGCCAGCAGCTTAGTAGTGGACAGGGAGCCCGGGGCCAACGTCCTGACTTTC. This codes for CASSLVVDREPGANVLTF.

This clone has just a few counts. The chain carries TRBV7-2 and TRBJ1-4; 7 bases align to TRBD1. The CDR3 runs to 14 residues. The junction had 9 bases not matched to a gene; V was cut back by 1 base and J by 13 bases. CDR1 and CDR2 from the germline V gene are SGHTA and FQGNSA. CDR3 DNA: TGTGCCAGCAGCTTAGAATCGACAGGGAAAAGACTGTTTTTT. Its protein is CASSLESTGKRLFF.

J is TRBJ2-3 and V is TRBV6-5; tentatively, D is TRBD2 (5 bases). V lost 4 bases, J lost 4 bases, and 6 bases lay in between. This CDR3 spans 12 amino acids. From germline, CDR1 is MNHEY and CDR2 SVGAGI. The CDR3 reads CASSLDSDTQYF. CDR3 nucleotides: TGTGCCAGCAGTTTGGACTCAGATACGCAGTATTTT.

The V gene is TRBV6-1, the J gene TRBJ1-3, with 9 positions matching TRBD1. Germline CDR1 and CDR2: MNHNS and SASEGT. The CDR3 contains 15 residues. V was clipped by 3 bases and J by 5 bases; unmatched bases: 5. CDR3 loop: CASSDGDRERNTIYF. The CDR3, as DNA: TGTGCCAGCAGTGATGGGGACAGGGAGAGAAACACCATATATTTT.

The chain carries TRBV6-5 and TRBJ1-2; D perhaps matches TRBD1 (5 bases). This CDR3 comprises 15 residues. The V gene lost 6 bases and the J gene lost 1 base, with 15 bases spanning the gap. Germline loops: CDR1 MNHEY, CDR2 SVGAGI. The CDR3 reads CASRPQELHNYGYTF. The CDR3 bases are TGTGCCAGCAGGCCACAGGAACTACATAACTATGGCTACACCTTC.

This rearrangement joins TRBV6-5 to TRBJ1-2; TRBD1 matches 7 bases. The germline gives CDR1 MNHEY, CDR2 SVGAGI. V shed 6 bases, J shed 8 bases, and the junction held 9 bases outside the gene matches. This CDR3 has 13 residues. The CDR3 DNA sequence: TGTGCCAGCAGAGACAGGGAGCGCGACGGCTACACCTTC. Translation: CASRDRERDGYTF.

The chain links TRBV4-1 to TRBJ1-1, with TRBD1 matching 9 bases. The CDR3 extends over 15 amino acids. CDR1 MGHRA and CDR2 YSYEKL come from the germline V gene. J lost 0 bases, V lost 3 bases, and 2 bases had no gene match. The CDR3 spells CASSHTGGVNTEAFF. In DNA form, the CDR3 reads TGCGCCAGCAGCCATACAGGGGGCGTGAACACTGAAGCTTTCTTT.

The chain links TRBV5-3 to TRBJ1-6, with TRBD1 matching over 10 bases. TRBV5-3 is known as an ORF, though its function is uncertain. The CDR3 has 18 residues. V was pared by 0 bases and J by 4 bases, with 7 bases of the junction left unmatched. The CDR3 protein is CARSLERGTGVYNSPLHF. CDR3 in DNA: TGTGCCAGAAGCTTGGAACGGGGGACAGGGGTTTATAATTCACCCCTCCACTTT.

CDR3 nucleotide sequence: TGTGCCATCAGCTCGGACAGGGGGCGGAATGAAAAACTGTTTTTT. This translates into CAISSDRGRNEKLFF. The chain couples TRBV10-3 to TRBJ1-4; 11 bases agree with TRBD1. Germline CDR1 reads ENHRY; CDR2 reads SYGVKD. The CDR3 spans 15 residues. The V segment lost 6 bases and the J segment 5 bases; nucleotides outside the gene matches: 5.

This chain uses TRBV9 with TRBJ2-3; tentatively, D is TRBD2 (6 bases). V lost 3 bases to trimming and J lost 5 bases, with 13 bases between them. The CDR3 has 14 amino acids. Germline V lookup: CDR1 SGDLS, CDR2 YYNGEE. CDR3 nucleotide sequence: TGTGCCAGCAGCGCGTGGGAGGATATAGATACGCAGTATTTT. Protein product: CASSAWEDIDTQYF.

V and J are TRBV7-2 and TRBJ2-1; D unclear. This CDR3 has 15 amino acids. Germline CDR1 is SGHTA and CDR2 is FQGNSA. V was pared by 1 base and J by 2 bases, with 9 bases between. Here the CDR3 reads CASSLGWAAYNEQFF. The CDR3 nucleotides read TGTGCCAGCAGCTTAGGGTGGGCCGCCTACAATGAGCAGTTCTTC. Variable domain in full (rest from reference TRBV7-2 and TRBJ2-1): GAGVSQSPSNKVTEKGKDVELRCDPISGHTALYWYRQSLGQGLEFLIYFQGNSAPDKSGLPSDRFSAERTGGSVSTLTIQRTQQEDSAVYLCASSLGWAAYNEQFFGPGTRLTVL.

This clone was recorded once. The V call is TRBV18, the J call TRBJ1-2; 8 bases are a match to TRBD1. After removal of 3 bases from V and 4 bases from J, the junction contained 1 base not matched to a gene. The germline V gene encodes CDR1 KGHSH and CDR2 LQKENI. The CDR3 extends over 13 amino acids. The CDR3 is CASSPDRGYGYTF. For the CDR3, the DNA is TGTGCCAGCTCACCCGACAGGGGCTATGGCTACACCTTC. The whole variable domain, filled in from reference TRBV18 and TRBJ1-2, reads NAGVMQNPRHLVRRRGQEARLRCSPMKGHSHVYWYRQLPEEGLKFMVYLQKENIIDESGMPKERFSAEFPKEGPSILRIQQVVRGDSAAYFCASSPDRGYGYTFGSGTRLTVV.

V gene TRBV5-1 combines with J gene TRBJ2-7; TRBD2 aligns across 13 bases. The CDR3 has 14 amino acids. Germline CDR1 and CDR2: SGHRS and YFSETQ. Trimming at V came to 7 bases and at J to 5 bases, leaving 6 bases not matched to a gene. This chain's CDR3 is CASGGLAGANEQYF. In DNA, the CDR3 is TGCGCCAGCGGAGGACTAGCGGGAGCAAACGAGCAGTACTTC.

The gene calls are TRBV27 and TRBJ2-7; 8 bases fit TRBD1. With V trimmed by 3 bases and J by 0 bases, 1 base remained unmatched. The V gene's germline CDR1 is MNHEY and CDR2 SMNVEV (reference sequence). This CDR3 spans 14 amino acids. CDR3 nucleotide sequence: TGTGCCAGCAGTTTGGACAGGGTCTCCTACGAGCAGTACTTC. Amino acid sequence: CASSLDRVSYEQYF.

The rearrangement links TRBV7-2 to TRBJ1-4; D gene ambiguous. V lost 5 bases, J lost 7 bases, and 14 bases lay in between. The CDR3 consists of 14 residues. CDR1 is SGHTA, CDR2 FQGNSA, per germline. The CDR3 DNA reads as TGTGCCAGCAGCCCCTCAGCGAGAGGTGAAAAACTGTTTTTT. Amino acids: CASSPSARGEKLFF.

DNA of the CDR3: TGTGCCAGCAGCTTAGTCCTCCAGCGGGTTCAAGAGACCCAGTACTTC. Its protein is CASSLVLQRVQETQYF. This chain links TRBV11-2 with TRBJ2-5; D perhaps matches TRBD2 (6 bases). V lost 1 base, J lost 2 bases, and 14 bases lay in between. Germline loops: CDR1 SGHAT, CDR2 FQNNGV. CDR3 size: 16 residues.